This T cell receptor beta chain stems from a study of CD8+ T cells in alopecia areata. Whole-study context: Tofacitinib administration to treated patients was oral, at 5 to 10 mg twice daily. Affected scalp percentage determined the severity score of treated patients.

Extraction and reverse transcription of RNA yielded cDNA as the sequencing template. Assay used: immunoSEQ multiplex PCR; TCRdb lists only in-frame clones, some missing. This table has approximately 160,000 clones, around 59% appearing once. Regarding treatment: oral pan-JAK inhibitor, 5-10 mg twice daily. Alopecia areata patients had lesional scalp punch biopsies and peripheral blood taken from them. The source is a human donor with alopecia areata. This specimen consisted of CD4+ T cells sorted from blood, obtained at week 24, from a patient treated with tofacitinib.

CDR3 protein: CAWSVRVGGYTF. The CDR3 bases are TGTGCCTGGAGTGTGAGGGTTGGGGGCTACACCTTC. The rearrangement uses TRBV30 and TRBJ1-2; no clear D. V shed 0 bases and J shed 8 bases, with 10 bases lying between them. Germline assignment: CDR1 GTSNPN and CDR2 SVGIG (reference sequence). CDR3 length: 12 amino acids. The whole variable domain, filled in from reference TRBV30 and TRBJ1-2, reads SQTIHQWPATLVQPVGSPLSLECTVEGTSNPNLYWYRQAAGRGLQLLFYSVGIGQISSEVPQNLSASRPQDRQFILSSKKLLLSDSGFYLCAWSVRVGGYTFGSGTRLTVV.